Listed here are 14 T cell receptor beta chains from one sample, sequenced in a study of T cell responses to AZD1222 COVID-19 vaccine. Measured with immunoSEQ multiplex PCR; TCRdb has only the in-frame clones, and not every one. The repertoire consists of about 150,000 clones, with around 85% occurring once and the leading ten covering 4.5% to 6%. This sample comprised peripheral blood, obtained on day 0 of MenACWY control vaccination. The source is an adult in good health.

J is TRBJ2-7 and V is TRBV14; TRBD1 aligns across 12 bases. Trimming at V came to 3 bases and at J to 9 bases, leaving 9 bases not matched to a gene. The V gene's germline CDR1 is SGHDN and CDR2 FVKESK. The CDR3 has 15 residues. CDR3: CASSQKGQGALGQYF. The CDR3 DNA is TGTGCCAGCAGCCAGAAGGGACAGGGGGCGCTGGGGCAGTACTTC.

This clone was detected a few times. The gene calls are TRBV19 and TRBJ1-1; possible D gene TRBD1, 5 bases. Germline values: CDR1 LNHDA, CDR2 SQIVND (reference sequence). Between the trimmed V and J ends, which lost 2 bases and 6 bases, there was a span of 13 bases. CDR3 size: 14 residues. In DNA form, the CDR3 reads TGTGCCAGTAGTATATTGTGGGGGGATGCTGAAGCTTTCTTT. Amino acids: CASSILWGDAEAFF.

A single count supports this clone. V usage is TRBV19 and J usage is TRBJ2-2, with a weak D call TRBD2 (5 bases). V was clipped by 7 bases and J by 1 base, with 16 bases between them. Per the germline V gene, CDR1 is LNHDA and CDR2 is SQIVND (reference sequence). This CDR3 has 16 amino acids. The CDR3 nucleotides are TGTGCCAGTACCCGCCTTGGGAGCCGGAACACCGGGGAGCTGTTTTTT. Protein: CASTRLGSRNTGELFF.

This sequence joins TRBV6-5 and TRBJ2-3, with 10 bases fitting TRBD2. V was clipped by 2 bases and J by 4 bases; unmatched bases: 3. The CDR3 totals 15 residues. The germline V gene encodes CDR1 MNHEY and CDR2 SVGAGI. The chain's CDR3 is CASSYVSGGADTQYF. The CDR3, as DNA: TGTGCCAGCAGTTACGTCAGCGGGGGGGCAGATACGCAGTATTTT.

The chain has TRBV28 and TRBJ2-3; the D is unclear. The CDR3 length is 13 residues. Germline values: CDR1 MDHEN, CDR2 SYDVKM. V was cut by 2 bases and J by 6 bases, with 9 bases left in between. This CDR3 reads CASSLIEPDTQYF. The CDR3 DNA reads TGTGCCAGCAGTTTAATAGAACCCGATACGCAGTATTTT.

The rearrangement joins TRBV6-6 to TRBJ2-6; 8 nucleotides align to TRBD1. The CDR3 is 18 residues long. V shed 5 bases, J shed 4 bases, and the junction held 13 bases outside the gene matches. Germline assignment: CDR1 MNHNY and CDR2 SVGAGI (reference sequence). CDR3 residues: CASSPPGQVGPGANVLTF. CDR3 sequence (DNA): TGTGCCAGCAGTCCCCCGGGACAGGTAGGTCCCGGGGCCAACGTCCTGACTTTC.

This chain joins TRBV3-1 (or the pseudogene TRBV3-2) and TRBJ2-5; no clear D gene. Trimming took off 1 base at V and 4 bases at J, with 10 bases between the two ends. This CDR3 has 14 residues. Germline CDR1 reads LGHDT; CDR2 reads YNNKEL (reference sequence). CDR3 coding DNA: TGTGCCAGCAGCCAAGTTACAGAGATAGAGACCCAGTACTTC. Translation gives CASSQVTEIETQYF.

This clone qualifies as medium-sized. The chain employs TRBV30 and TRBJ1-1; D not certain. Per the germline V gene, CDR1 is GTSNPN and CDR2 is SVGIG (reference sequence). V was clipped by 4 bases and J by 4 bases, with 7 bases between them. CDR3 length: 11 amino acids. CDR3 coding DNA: TGTGCCTGGATCCGCAGCACTGAAGCTTTCTTT. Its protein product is CAWIRSTEAFF. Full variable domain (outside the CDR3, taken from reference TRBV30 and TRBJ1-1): SQTIHQWPATLVQPVGSPLSLECTVEGTSNPNLYWYRQAAGRGLQLLFYSVGIGQISSEVPQNLSASRPQDRQFILSSKKLLLSDSGFYLCAWIRSTEAFFGQGTRLTVV.

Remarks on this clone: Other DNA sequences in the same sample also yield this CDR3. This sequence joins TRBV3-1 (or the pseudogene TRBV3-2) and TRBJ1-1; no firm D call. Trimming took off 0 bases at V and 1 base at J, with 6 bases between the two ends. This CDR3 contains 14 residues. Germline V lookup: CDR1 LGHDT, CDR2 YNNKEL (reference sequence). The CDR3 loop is CASSQDGRNTEAFF. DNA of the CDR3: TGTGCCAGCAGCCAAGATGGCAGGAACACTGAAGCTTTCTTT.

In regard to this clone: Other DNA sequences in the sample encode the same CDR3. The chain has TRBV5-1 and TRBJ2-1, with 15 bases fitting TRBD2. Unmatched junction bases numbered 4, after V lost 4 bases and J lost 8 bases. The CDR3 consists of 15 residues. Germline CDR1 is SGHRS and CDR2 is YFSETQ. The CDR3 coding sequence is TGCGCCAGCAGCCCCGGACTAGCGGGGGGGGATGAGCAGTTCTTC. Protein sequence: CASSPGLAGGDEQFF.

The CDR3: CASTPLTSGSGNTGELFF. The CDR3 DNA reads as TGTGCCAGTACCCCTCTGACTAGCGGGAGTGGGAACACCGGGGAGCTGTTTTTT. This sequence joins TRBV19 and TRBJ2-2; TRBD2 matches at 12 bases. This CDR3 contains 18 residues. With V trimmed by 7 bases and J by 1 base, 10 bases remained unmatched. Germline V lookup: CDR1 LNHDA, CDR2 SQIVND (reference sequence). The full variable domain, completed using reference TRBV19 and TRBJ2-2, is DGGITQSPKYLFRKEGQNVTLSCEQNLNHDAMYWYRQDPGQGLRLIYYSQIVNDFQKGDIAEGYSVSREKKESFPLTVTSAQKNPTAFYLCASTPLTSGSGNTGELFFGEGSRLTVL.

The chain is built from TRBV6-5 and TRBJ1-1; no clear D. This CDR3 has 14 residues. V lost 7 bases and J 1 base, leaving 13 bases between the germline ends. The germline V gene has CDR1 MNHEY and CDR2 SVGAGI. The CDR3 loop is CASKGRSRNTEAFF. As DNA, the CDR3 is TGTGCCAGCAAAGGGAGGTCCCGGAACACTGAAGCTTTCTTT.

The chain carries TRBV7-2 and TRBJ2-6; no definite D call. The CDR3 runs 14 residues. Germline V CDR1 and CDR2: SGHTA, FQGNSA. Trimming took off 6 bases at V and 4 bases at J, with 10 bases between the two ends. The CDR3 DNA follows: TGTGCCAGCAGTGCGGATTCGGGGGCCAACGTCCTGACTTTC. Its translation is CASSADSGANVLTF. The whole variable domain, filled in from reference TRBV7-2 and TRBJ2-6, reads GAGVSQSPSNKVTEKGKDVELRCDPISGHTALYWYRQSLGQGLEFLIYFQGNSAPDKSGLPSDRFSAERTGGSVSTLTIQRTQQEDSAVYLCASSADSGANVLTFGAGSRLTVL.

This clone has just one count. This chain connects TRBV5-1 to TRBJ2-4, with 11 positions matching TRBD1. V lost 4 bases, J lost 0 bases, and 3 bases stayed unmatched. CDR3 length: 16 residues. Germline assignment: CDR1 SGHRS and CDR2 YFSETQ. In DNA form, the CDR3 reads TGCGCCAGCAGCACAGGGACAGGGGGAGCCAAAAACATTCAGTACTTC. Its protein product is CASSTGTGGAKNIQYF. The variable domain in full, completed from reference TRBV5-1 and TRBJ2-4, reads KAGVTQTPRYLIKTRGQQVTLSCSPISGHRSVSWYQQTPGQGLQFLFEYFSETQRNKGNFPGRFSGRQFSNSRSEMNVSTLELGDSALYLCASSTGTGGAKNIQYFGAGTRLSVL.